The rows below give T cell receptor beta chains drawn from one sample of a study of OX40 agonist ivuxolimab in advanced cancers. Profiled with immunoSEQ multiplex PCR; TCRdb holds only in-frame clones, not every one. The sample yields about 41,000 clones, approximately 87% seen once. Specimen: CD4+ or CD8+ T cells sorted from blood, collected in a trial of the OX40 agonist ivuxolimab. These receptors came from an adult with an advanced solid tumor such as melanoma, head and neck, liver or kidney cancer. Both conserved end residues are part of each CDR3. A D gene is named only where the DNA matches it firmly. Expanded clones are given a class, and other clones once, few, many or no size at all.

D	V	J	size	DNA	CDR3
TRBD2	TRBV28	TRBJ2-1	NA	TGTGCCAGCAGTTGGACTAGCACACTCAATGAGCAGTTCTTC	CASSWTSTLNEQFF
NA	TRBV6-5	TRBJ2-1	NA	TGTGCCAGCAGGAGAGGGGACATCGTCTACAATGAGCAGTTCTTC	CASRRGDIVYNEQFF
TRBD1	TRBV5-1	TRBJ1-6	NA	TGCGCCAGCAGAAGGACAGGGGGCGAGAATTCACCCCTCCACTTT	CASRRTGGENSPLHF
NA	TRBV11-3	TRBJ2-7	once	TGTGCCAGCAGCTTAGATCCAACAGGTTCCTACGAGCAGTACTTC	CASSLDPTGSYEQYF
TRBD2	TRBV7-9	TRBJ2-1	NA	TGTGCCAGCAGCTTGGGGGGACTAGCGGGACTTGAGCAGTTCTTC	CASSLGGLAGLEQFF
TRBD1	TRBV28	TRBJ1-1	NA	TGTGCCAGCAGCCGGGACAGGCCTTTGGCTTTCTTT	CASSRDRPLAFF
NA	TRBV11-2	TRBJ1-4	NA	TGTGCCAGCAGTTCACTAAATGAAAAACTGTTTTTT	CASSSLNEKLFF
NA	TRBV5-6	TRBJ1-4	NA	TGTGCCAGCAGCGGAGGGACGGCAACTAATGAAAAACTGTTTTTT	CASSGGTATNEKLFF
NA	TRBV6-1	TRBJ1-5	NA	TGTGCCAGCAGACGGACGGCCAATCAGCCCCAGCATTTT	CASRRTANQPQHF
NA	TRBV6-6	TRBJ2-5	once	TGTGCCAGCAGCCGTTGGGGATGGGAGACCCAGTACTTC	CASSRWGWETQYF
NA	TRBV28	TRBJ2-3	NA	TGTGCCAGCAGTCTATACCCAGATACGCAGTATTTT	CASSLYPDTQYF
NA	TRBV7-6	TRBJ2-2	NA	TGTGCCAGCAGCTTAGTAGGCCCGGGCTTCCTCACCGGGGAGCTGTTTTTT	CASSLVGPGFLTGELFF
NA	TRBV7-9	TRBJ2-7	few	TGTGCCAGCAGCTTAGTAGGCGGGGATAGGTTCTACGAGCAGTACTTC	CASSLVGGDRFYEQYF
NA	TRBV19	TRBJ2-2	NA	TGTGCCAGTAGTATCTGGATTGGAGCCAACACCGGGGAGCTGTTTTTT	CASSIWIGANTGELFF
TRBD1	TRBV11-2	TRBJ2-1	NA	TGTGCCAGCAGCTTAGAGGACAGGACGGGCGATGAGCAGTTCTTC	CASSLEDRTGDEQFF
TRBD1	TRBV11-2	TRBJ2-7	NA	TGTGCCAGCAGCCCCTGGGACAGGGTCGACTACGAGCAGTACTTC	CASSPWDRVDYEQYF
NA	TRBV5-1	TRBJ2-7	NA	TGCGCCAGCAGCTCGGGGCCTTCTTCCTACGAGCAGTACTTC	CASSSGPSSYEQYF
NA	TRBV23-1	TRBJ1-1	NA	TGCGCCAGCAGTCTGAACCAGGGCGAGGTGAACACTGAAGCTTTCTTT	CASSLNQGEVNTEAFF
TRBD2	TRBV29-1	TRBJ2-2	NA	TGCAGCGTTGTCACTAGCGGGAGAAGCACCGGGGAGCTGTTTTTT	CSVVTSGRSTGELFF
NA	TRBV7-2	TRBJ1-1	once	TGTGCCAGCAGCTACTCGGGTTTACGAGTTGAAGCTTTCTTT	CASSYSGLRVEAFF
NA	TRBV11-1	TRBJ1-1	NA	TGTGCCAGCAGCTTAGGGATAACTGAAGCTTTCTTT	CASSLGITEAFF
NA	TRBV2	TRBJ2-1	NA	TGTGCCAGCAGTGTTGAGGGAATACGCTACAATGAGCAGTTCTTC	CASSVEGIRYNEQFF
NA	TRBV9	TRBJ2-3	NA	TGTGCCAGCAGCACGCGACCGAACACAGATACGCAGTATTTT	CASSTRPNTDTQYF
NA	TRBV12-5	TRBJ2-2	NA	TGTGCTAGTGGTCCGTTCTTAAACACCGGGGAGCTGTTTTTT	CASGPFLNTGELFF
TRBD1	TRBV2	TRBJ2-5	NA	TGTGCCAGCAGTGAAAGGACAGGGAAGGAGACCCAGTACTTC	CASSERTGKETQYF
NA	TRBV5-1	TRBJ2-3	NA	TGCGCCAGCAACTTGGAAGCTGGCACAGATACGCAGTATTTT	CASNLEAGTDTQYF
TRBD1	TRBV19	TRBJ1-5	NA	TGTGCCAGTAGTATCGACAGGGTGAATCAGCCCCAGCATTTT	CASSIDRVNQPQHF
TRBD2	TRBV12-5	TRBJ2-1	NA	TGTGCTAGTGGTTTCAGATTTTGGGGAGGGCCATCAAACCATGAGCAGTTCTTC	CASGFRFWGGPSNHEQFF
TRBD2	TRBV28	TRBJ2-7	NA	TGTGCCAGCAGTGCCACTAGCGGGAGAATCTACGAGCAGTACTTC	CASSATSGRIYEQYF
NA	TRBV11-3	TRBJ1-6	NA	TGTGCCAGCAGCTCCCGTGGGGGAGGAGGTTCACCCCTCCACTTT	CASSSRGGGGSPLHF
TRBD1	TRBV7-9	TRBJ2-1	NA	TGTGCCAGCAGCCTGACCTGGGACAGCTACAATGAGCAGTTCTTC	CASSLTWDSYNEQFF
NA	TRBV5-4	TRBJ1-6	NA	TGTGCCAGCAGCTTGGGCTCCTCGACCGGATCACCCCTCCACTTT	CASSLGSSTGSPLHF
TRBD1	TRBV10-3	TRBJ2-7	once	TGTGCCACCGGACAGGCCCCAGAGTACGAGCAGTACTTC	CATGQAPEYEQYF
NA	TRBV10-3	TRBJ2-1	NA	TGTGCCATCAGTGAGGGCAGGGGCTCCTACAATGAGCAGTTCTTC	CAISEGRGSYNEQFF
TRBD2	TRBV6-6	TRBJ2-2	NA	TGTGCCAGCAGTCCAATTACTAGCGGAAGCACCGGGGAGCTGTTTTTT	CASSPITSGSTGELFF